This T cell receptor (beta chain) was captured in a study of T cell repertoires in ileal Crohn's disease. In germline, CDR1 is SGHTA, CDR2 FQGNSA. The CDR3 is 17 amino acids. V was clipped by 2 bases and J by 7 bases; unmatched bases: 10. Clones were sequenced by immunoSEQ multiplex PCR, and TCRdb holds only the in-frame ones, with some missing. This sample has approximately 27,000 clones, with about 81% found just once. The source material was ileal tissue. The TCR was taken from an adult with Crohn's disease. This chain joins TRBV7-2 and TRBJ1-6, with TRBD1 identical over 8 bases. CDR3 DNA: TGTGCCAGCAGCTTACCCGGGACAGGAAGGCGCAATTCACCCCTCCACTTT. It encodes CASSLPGTGRRNSPLHF.